Following are 10 T cell receptor beta chains from one sample sequenced in a study of T-cell reconstitution after alpha-beta-depleted transplantation in children. During its preparation, the TCRbeta library received unique molecular identifiers. TCRdb re-called the PCR reads through MiXCR, storing one row per CDR3 protein. Here the sample spans more than 450,000 distinct CDR3 sequences, around 20% being singletons. The sequences come from PBMCs from the stem cell graft donor, collected from the stem cell graft. These receptors were obtained from a human donor who donated a stem cell graft to a child with acute lymphoblastic leukemia.

The J gene is TRBJ1-5, the V gene TRBV4-1, with 8 positions matching TRBD1. The CDR3 is 15 residues long. V lost 4 bases, J lost 4 bases, and 6 bases stayed unmatched. CDR1 and CDR2 (germline): MGHRA, YSYEKL. As DNA, the CDR3 is TGCGCCAGCAGCCCCCTGTACAGGGGGAATCAGCCCCAGCATTTT. Protein sequence: CASSPLYRGNQPQHF.

This clonotype was observed a handful of times. The chain couples TRBV18 to TRBJ1-5; unclear D gene. The CDR3 is 15 residues long. Trimming shortened V by 1 base and J by 7 bases, and 14 bases separated the two germline ends. The V gene's germline CDR1 is KGHSH and CDR2 LQKENI. CDR3 nucleotide sequence: TGTGCCAGCTCACCACGAATACACGACGGGCAGCCCCAGCATTTT. It encodes CASSPRIHDGQPQHF. The full variable domain, its missing parts supplied by reference TRBV18 and TRBJ1-5, is NAGVMQNPRHLVRRRGQEARLRCSPMKGHSHVYWYRQLPEEGLKFMVYLQKENIIDESGMPKERFSAEFPKEGPSILRIQQVVRGDSAAYFCASSPRIHDGQPQHFGDGTRLSIL.

This clonotype was observed a single time. The V call is TRBV7-6, the J call TRBJ2-7; 10 bases match TRBD2. CDR3 length equals 15 residues. Per the germline V gene, CDR1 is SGHVS and CDR2 is FNYEAQ. J lost 5 bases, V lost 0 bases, and 4 bases had no gene match. The chain's CDR3 is CASSLASGRRNEQYF. The CDR3 DNA is TGTGCCAGCAGCTTAGCTAGCGGGAGGAGAAACGAGCAGTACTTC.

The rearrangement uses TRBV7-2 and TRBJ2-1, with TRBD1 matching 8 bases. This CDR3 is built from 12 residues. Germline V gives CDR1 SGHTA, CDR2 FQGNSA. After removal of 4 bases from V and 14 bases from J, the junction contained 7 bases not matched to a gene. The CDR3 spells CASSSDRVVKFF. DNA of the CDR3: TGTGCCAGCAGCTCGGACAGGGTTGTAAAGTTCTTC. The full variable domain, completed using reference TRBV7-2 and TRBJ2-1, is GAGVSQSPSNKVTEKGKDVELRCDPISGHTALYWYRQSLGQGLEFLIYFQGNSAPDKSGLPSDRFSAERTGGSVSTLTIQRTQQEDSAVYLCASSSDRVVKFFGPGTRLTVL.

This clonotype was observed many times. The rearrangement links TRBV5-1 to TRBJ2-1; D remains unclear. CDR1 and CDR2 from the germline V gene are SGHRS and YFSETQ. Trimming stripped 3 bases from V and 3 bases from J, with 10 bases between. The CDR3 is 14 amino acids. The CDR3 loop reads CASSSPTGYNEQFF. The CDR3 DNA follows: TGCGCCAGCAGCTCCCCGACGGGCTACAATGAGCAGTTCTTC.

This sequence joins TRBV7-2 and TRBJ1-1, with 8 bases aligning to TRBD1. Germline-derived CDR1 and CDR2 are SGHTA and FQGNSA. V lost 1 base, J lost 4 bases, and 2 bases stayed unmatched. This CDR3 comprises 14 residues. The CDR3 spells CASSLGGQVTEAFF. The CDR3 DNA sequence: TGTGCCAGCAGCTTAGGGGGACAGGTCACTGAAGCTTTCTTT.

There are a few counts of this clonotype. This sequence joins TRBV20-1 and TRBJ2-3, with D perhaps TRBD1 (6 bases). The germline gives CDR1 DFQATT, CDR2 SNEGSKA (reference sequence). With 2 bases removed from V and 8 bases from J, the gap between germline ends came to 8 bases. The CDR3 totals 11 residues. CDR3 protein: CSARPQGTQYF. The CDR3 DNA sequence: TGCAGTGCTAGACCACAGGGTACGCAGTATTTT.

The table lists this clonotype with a few counts. The genes are TRBV10-3 and TRBJ2-5; D gene ambiguous. Deletions cut 0 bases from V and 4 bases from J, with 6 bases between. The CDR3 is 13 residues long. The germline V gene has CDR1 ENHRY and CDR2 SYGVKD. The DNA of the CDR3 is TGTGCCATCAGTGAGTCGATTCGAGAGACCCAGTACTTC. It is translated as CAISESIRETQYF.

J is TRBJ2-7 and V is TRBV5-1; TRBD1 matches 7 bases. V lost 4 bases and J lost 3; bases outside the gene matches: 13. Germline V gene lookup returns CDR1 SGHRS and CDR2 YFSETQ. The CDR3 sequence is 16 residues long. This CDR3 reads CASSGGPTGLIYEQYF. In DNA form, the CDR3 reads TGCGCCAGCAGCGGTGGTCCGACAGGGCTGATCTACGAGCAGTACTTC.

This clonotype showed up many times. V gene TRBV5-1 combines with J gene TRBJ2-5; D gene unclear. The CDR3 has 12 amino acids. Deletions cut 2 bases from V and 5 bases from J, with 7 bases between. Germline CDR1 reads SGHRS; CDR2 reads YFSETQ. CDR3 amino acids: CASSFYFETQYF. The CDR3 coding sequence is TGCGCCAGCAGCTTTTACTTTGAGACCCAGTACTTC.